The 5 T cell receptor beta chains given below trace back to one sample, sequenced in a study of cytomegalovirus exposure and HLA in healthy donors. 13 Jbeta primers and 60 Vbeta primers were used for the PCR. The method was immunoSEQ multiplex PCR; TCRdb's version includes in-frame clones alone and lacks a portion of them. Of 98,000 or so clones in the sample, 76% were seen once. Material: PBMCs. The receptor set was obtained from a man between 35 and 55 years old in good health and CMV-seronegative.

For the CDR3, the DNA is TGCGCCAGCAGCCTCGACCCGCAGGGGGAGCAGTTCTTC. Its protein is CASSLDPQGEQFF. The rearrangement links TRBV4-3 to TRBJ2-1; D is perhaps TRBD1 (6 bases). Germline-derived CDR1 and CDR2 are LGHNA and YSLEER. The CDR3 sequence is 13 residues long. V shed 4 bases and J shed 10 bases, with 14 bases lying between them.

The chain couples TRBV28 to TRBJ1-5; no clear D. The CDR3 sequence is 14 residues long. V was clipped by 6 bases and J by 5 bases, with 14 bases between them. CDR1 is MDHEN and CDR2 is SYDVKM in the germline V gene. The CDR3 loop reads CASSPLLGHQPQHF. CDR3 coding DNA: TGTGCCAGCAGCCCCCTTCTTGGCCATCAGCCCCAGCATTTT.

The rearrangement joins TRBV7-6 to TRBJ1-1; 8 bases agree with TRBD1. The CDR3 consists of 15 residues. Germline V gene sequence: CDR1 SGHVS, CDR2 FNYEAQ. V gave up 5 bases and J gave up 4 bases; unmatched junction bases: 9. The chain's CDR3 is CASSAYPGGITEAFF. The CDR3 DNA follows: TGTGCCAGCAGCGCGTATCCAGGGGGCATCACTGAAGCTTTCTTT.

The chain is built from TRBV7-9 and TRBJ2-5; a possible D gene is TRBD2 (5 bases). The germline V gene has CDR1 SEHNR and CDR2 FQNEAQ (reference sequence). The CDR3 spans 15 residues. V lost 1 base, J lost 3 bases, and 12 bases lay in between. The CDR3 loop reads CASSLGSSREETQYF. DNA for the CDR3: TGTGCCAGCAGCTTAGGGTCTAGCCGAGAAGAGACCCAGTACTTC.

V and J are TRBV9 and TRBJ2-7; 7 nucleotides align to TRBD2. The CDR3 length is 14 residues. The trim removed 0 bases at V and 3 bases at J, leaving 3 bases unmatched. Looked up from germline, CDR1 is SGDLS and CDR2 is YYNGEE. The CDR3 loop is CASSVGGGDYEQYF. CDR3 coding DNA: TGTGCCAGCAGCGTAGGGGGAGGGGACTACGAGCAGTACTTC.